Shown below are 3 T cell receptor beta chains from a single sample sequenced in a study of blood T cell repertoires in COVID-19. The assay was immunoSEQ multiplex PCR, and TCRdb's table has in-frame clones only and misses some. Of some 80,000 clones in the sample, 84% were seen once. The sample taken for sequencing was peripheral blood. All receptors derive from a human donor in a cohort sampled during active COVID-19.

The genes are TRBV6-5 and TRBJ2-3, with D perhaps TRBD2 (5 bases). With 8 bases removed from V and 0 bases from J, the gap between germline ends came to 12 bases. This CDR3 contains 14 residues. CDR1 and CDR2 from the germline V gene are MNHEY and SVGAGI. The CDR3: CASGSGPSTDTQYF. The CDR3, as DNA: TGTGCCAGCGGAAGCGGCCCTAGCACAGATACGCAGTATTTT.

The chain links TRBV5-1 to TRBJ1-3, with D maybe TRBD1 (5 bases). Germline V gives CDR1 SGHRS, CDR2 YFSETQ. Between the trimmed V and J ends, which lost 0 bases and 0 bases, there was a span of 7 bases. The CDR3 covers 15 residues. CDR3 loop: CASSLEGNSGNTIYF. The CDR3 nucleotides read TGCGCCAGCAGCTTGGAGGGGAACTCTGGAAACACCATATATTTT. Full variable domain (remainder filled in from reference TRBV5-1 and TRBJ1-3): KAGVTQTPRYLIKTRGQQVTLSCSPISGHRSVSWYQQTPGQGLQFLFEYFSETQRNKGNFPGRFSGRQFSNSRSEMNVSTLELGDSALYLCASSLEGNSGNTIYFGEGSWLTVV.

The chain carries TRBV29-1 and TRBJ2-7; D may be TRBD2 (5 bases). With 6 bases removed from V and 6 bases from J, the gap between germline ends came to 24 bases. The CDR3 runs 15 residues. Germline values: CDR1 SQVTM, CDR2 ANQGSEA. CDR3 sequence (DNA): TGCAGCGTGGAGGCGTTCGAGACCGGCCTTCTCGAGCAGTACTTC. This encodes CSVEAFETGLLEQYF.